The 9 T cell receptor beta chains given below trace back to one sample, sequenced in a study of vaccination and CD4 T cells after COVID-19. Sequencing of cultured CD4+ T cell DNA used the Oncomine TCR Beta short-read assay. TCRdb reprocessed the PCR reads via MiXCR and lists one record per CDR3 protein. The data contain thousands of distinct CDR3 sequences, around 48% of them seen just once; the ten biggest clones take up roughly a quarter. Treatment here: roughly nine-day PBMC culture with coronavirus spike peptide pools or control peptides (ViraFEST assay). The collection of CD4+ T cells from the unexposed donor took place before the COVID-19 pandemic (2011-2018). Antigen specificity for these receptors is unknown. The material sequenced was CD4+ T cells from blood, cultured in vitro. These receptors came from a human donor in good health.

Only one count was recorded for this clonotype. V gene TRBV2 combines with J gene TRBJ2-2, with D perhaps matching TRBD1 or TRBD2 (5 bases each). The CDR3 runs to 15 residues. V dropped 6 bases and J dropped 6 bases, with 17 bases sitting between them. The germline V gene has CDR1 SNHLY and CDR2 FYNNEI. CDR3 sequence (DNA): TGTGCCAGCAGCGGGGCCCTACTAGTTCCCGGGGAGCTGTTTTTT. Translating gives CASSGALLVPGELFF.

The chain couples TRBV27 to TRBJ2-2; D possibly corresponds to TRBD1 (6 bases). Germline-derived CDR1 and CDR2 are MNHEY and SMNVEV (reference sequence). The CDR3 loop spans 16 amino acids. Trimming stripped 5 bases from V and 4 bases from J, with 17 bases between. The CDR3 reads CASSPLTGIGTGELFF. CDR3 sequence (DNA): TGTGCCAGCAGTCCCCTTACAGGGATCGGCACCGGGGAGCTGTTTTTT.

V and J are TRBV5-1 and TRBJ1-2; 8 positions match TRBD1. This CDR3 has 14 amino acids. Germline CDR1 is SGHRS and CDR2 is YFSETQ. V was pared by 3 bases and J by 8 bases, with 9 bases of the junction left unmatched. The CDR3 is CASSSSGQGGGYTF. CDR3 coding DNA: TGCGCCAGCAGCTCAAGTGGACAGGGTGGGGGCTACACCTTC. Using reference TRBV5-1 and TRBJ1-2 for the parts outside the CDR3, the full variable domain is KAGVTQTPRYLIKTRGQQVTLSCSPISGHRSVSWYQQTPGQGLQFLFEYFSETQRNKGNFPGRFSGRQFSNSRSEMNVSTLELGDSALYLCASSSSGQGGGYTFGSGTRLTVV.

The rearrangement links TRBV29-1 to TRBJ2-7; D tentatively reads TRBD1 or TRBD2 (6 bases each). Trimming took 4 bases from V and 5 from J, leaving 18 bases between them. The CDR3 loop spans 14 amino acids. Per the germline V gene, CDR1 is SQVTM and CDR2 is ANQGSEA. The CDR3 DNA is TGCAGCGTTGTGATGGGGGGCTTACCCCACGAGCAGTACTTC. This sequence encodes CSVVMGGLPHEQYF.

The genes are TRBV2 and TRBJ2-5, with 9 bases fitting TRBD1. Losses at the gene ends were 7 bases for V and 5 bases for J; bases not matched to a gene: 20. Germline values: CDR1 SNHLY, CDR2 FYNNEI. The CDR3 is 18 residues long. CDR3 loop: CASKTGRALGTGPETQYF. The CDR3 DNA is TGTGCCAGCAAAACGGGCCGGGCGTTAGGGACAGGGCCGGAGACCCAGTACTTC.

This clonotype was seen a single time. The V and J genes are TRBV5-8 and TRBJ1-5; 7 bases line up with TRBD1. The length of the CDR3 is 17 residues. The ends lost 2 bases at V and 0 bases at J; junction bases unmatched: 8. Germline CDR1 is SGHTS and CDR2 is YDEGEE. CDR3 amino acids: CASSFDTGAYSNQPQHF. Here the CDR3 DNA reads TGTGCCAGCAGCTTCGATACAGGGGCTTATAGCAATCAGCCCCAGCATTTT. The variable domain in full, completed from reference TRBV5-8 and TRBJ1-5, reads EAGVTQSPTHLIKTRGQQATLRCSPISGHTSVYWYQQALGLGLQFLLWYDEGEERNRGNFPPRFSGRQFPNYSSELNVNALELEDSALYLCASSFDTGAYSNQPQHFGDGTRLSIL.

The CDR3 DNA sequence: TGTGCCAGCAGTAGAACAGGGACCCAAACATATGGCTACACCTTC. It specifies CASSRTGTQTYGYTF. The rearrangement joins TRBV12-3 or TRBV12-4 to TRBJ1-2; maybe TRBD1 (6 bases). V was pared by 5 bases and J by 5 bases, with 18 bases between. The CDR3 runs 15 residues.

This chain links TRBV30 with TRBJ1-6; D is unresolved. CDR3 length: 11 residues. Germline assignment: CDR1 GTSNPN and CDR2 SVGIG (reference sequence). V lost 5 bases and J lost 5, with 4 bases in between. The CDR3 nucleotides are TGTGCCTGGGGACATAATTCACCCCTCCACTTT. As protein: CAWGHNSPLHF.

This clonotype was found a few times. The rearrangement uses TRBV6-1 and TRBJ1-3; 8 bases are a match to TRBD1. This CDR3 region has 13 residues. Trimming took 6 bases from V and 5 from J; bases not matched to a gene: 3. Germline V lookup: CDR1 MNHNS, CDR2 SASEGT. Here the CDR3 reads CASRQGARNTIYF. In nucleotides, the CDR3 is TGTGCCAGCAGGCAGGGGGCCCGAAACACCATATATTTT.